Listed below are T cell receptor beta chains from one sample, sequenced in a study of shared clonotypes between healthy human individuals. This table comes from immunoSEQ multiplex PCR, and its TCRdb copy is limited to in-frame clones, with some not included. The repertoire holds about 2.1 million clones, with just under 95% as singletons. The sample comprised naive CD8+ T cells from PBMCs. These receptors originate from a man aged 18 to 29 in good health. Some clones in this sample may be carry-over from other donors' samples. The CDR3 runs from the conserved cysteine through the conserved F or W. A D gene is named only where the DNA matches it firmly.

d_gene	j_gene	v_gene	CDR3aa
NA	TRBJ1-2	TRBV2	CASSQTETNYGYTF
NA	TRBJ1-1	TRBV6-6	CASSNREAKAFF
NA	TRBJ2-2	TRBV15	CATSRQGRITGELFF
NA	TRBJ2-1	TRBV5-1	CASSPSRTTIHNEQFF
NA	TRBJ1-2	TRBV6-6	CASSYSTATNYGYTF
NA	TRBJ2-1	TRBV9	CASSPDGSYNEQFF
TRBD2	TRBJ2-1	TRBV4-1	CASSQDLSGRANNEQFF
NA	TRBJ2-3	TRBV19	CASSIGTSSTDTQYF
TRBD2	TRBJ2-7	TRBV2	CASSDPAGTSSYEQYF
TRBD1	TRBJ2-7	TRBV28	CASRPRDSYYEQYF
NA	TRBJ2-4	TRBV2	CASIPRGGNNKNIQYF
NA	TRBJ1-1	TRBV9	CASSAQGFGTEAFF
TRBD2	TRBJ2-7	TRBV7-1	CASSWWTSGFSYEQYF
NA	TRBJ2-5	TRBV30	CAWSVRAYKVGETQYF
NA	TRBJ2-5	TRBV27	CASSYLETQYF
TRBD2	TRBJ2-3	TRBV6-5	CASSYASGSTDTQYF
NA	TRBJ1-2	TRBV19	CASRYGGGGYTF
TRBD1	TRBJ2-7	TRBV28	CASGQGASEQYF
NA	TRBJ1-3	TRBV10-2	CASSPAGVSGNTIYF
NA	TRBJ2-1	TRBV2	CASSLPRHGGSGNEQFF
NA	TRBJ2-1	TRBV27	CASSPSGGDNEQFF
NA	TRBJ2-3	TRBV27	CASSASSGPLLTDTQYF
NA	TRBJ1-5	TRBV19	CASSIGLRGPEYSNQPQHF
TRBD1	TRBJ2-1	TRBV9	CASSVGTEIHEQFF
NA	TRBJ2-1	TRBV4-3	CASSQDAGSYNEQFF
NA	TRBJ2-2	TRBV6-5	CASSYSGLNTGELFF
TRBD1	TRBJ2-7	TRBV5-8	CASSLRQSRTGFLIEQYF
NA	TRBJ1-1	TRBV2	CASADGRYTEAFF
NA	TRBJ2-7	TRBV21-1	CASRGLAEGNEQYF
NA	TRBJ2-2	TRBV27	CASSWGAGADWGTGELFF
TRBD2	TRBJ2-3	TRBV6-5	CASSYSTSGGTDTQYF
NA	TRBJ2-7	TRBV5-4	CASSHNSVGEQYF
NA	TRBJ1-4	TRBV6-5	CASSSSNEKLFF
NA	TRBJ2-7	TRBV27	CASSPNTYEQYF
NA	TRBJ2-3	TRBV27	CASSEYSTDTQYF
NA	TRBJ2-7	TRBV6-5	CASRSRDKPYEQYF
NA	TRBJ2-7	TRBV28	CASSNGNYEQYF
NA	TRBJ2-3	TRBV14	CASSQEVFGLNTDTQYF
TRBD1	TRBJ1-5	TRBV7-2	CASSEGQAQPQHF
NA	TRBJ1-5	TRBV9	CASSGSGLSNQPQHF
NA	TRBJ1-2	TRBV15	CATGAKTLYGYTF
TRBD1	TRBJ2-2	TRBV9	CASSVEGATGELFF
TRBD1	TRBJ2-1	TRBV27	CASSNLDRGSSYNEQFF
TRBD2	TRBJ2-1	TRBV7-9	CASRYLLADYNEQFF
TRBD1	TRBJ2-7	TRBV15	CATSREQGGSYEQYF
NA	TRBJ1-2	TRBV29-1	CSVVGGGDSYGYTF
NA	TRBJ2-1	TRBV7-8	CASSLKFASTRSYNEQFF
NA	TRBJ2-7	TRBV19	CASSIAGSSYEQYF
NA	TRBJ2-2	TRBV4-2	CASSQLDIPAGELFF
TRBD2	TRBJ2-2	TRBV7-3	CASSPGTSGKTANTGELFF
TRBD2	TRBJ2-1	TRBV7-9	CASSSSAGGYYNEQFF
NA	TRBJ2-5	TRBV7-9	CASTPRGPMAGVTYF
TRBD1	TRBJ2-3	TRBV7-9	CASSLLGTDGTDTQYF
NA	TRBJ2-2	TRBV5-4	CASSSITGLSGELFF
NA	TRBJ2-7	TRBV6-1	CASSEAFTVRYEQYF
NA	TRBJ2-7	TRBV14	CASSQEVSALYEQYF
NA	TRBJ2-1	TRBV2	CASRAGQSPGNEQFF
NA	TRBJ1-6	TRBV4-3	CASSQADSQLAPLHF
NA	TRBJ2-7	TRBV9	CASSVGGSASSYEQYF
TRBD1	TRBJ2-1	TRBV5-1	CASRLWDSNTNEQFF